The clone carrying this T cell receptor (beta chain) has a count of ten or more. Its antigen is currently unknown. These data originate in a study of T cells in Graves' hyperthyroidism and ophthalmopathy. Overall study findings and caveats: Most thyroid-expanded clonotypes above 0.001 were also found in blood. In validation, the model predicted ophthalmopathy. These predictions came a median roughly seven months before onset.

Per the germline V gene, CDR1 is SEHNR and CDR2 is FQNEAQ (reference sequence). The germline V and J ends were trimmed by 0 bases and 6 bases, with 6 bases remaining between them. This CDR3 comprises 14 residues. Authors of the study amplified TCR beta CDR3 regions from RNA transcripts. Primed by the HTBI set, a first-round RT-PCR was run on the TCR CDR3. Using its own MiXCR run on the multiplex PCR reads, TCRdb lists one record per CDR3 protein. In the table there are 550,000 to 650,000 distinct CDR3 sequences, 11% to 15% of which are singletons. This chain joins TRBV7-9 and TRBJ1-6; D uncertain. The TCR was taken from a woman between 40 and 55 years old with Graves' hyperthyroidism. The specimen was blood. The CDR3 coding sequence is TGTGCCAGCAGCTTAGCTACGGTTAATTCACCCCTCCACTTT. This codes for CASSLATVNSPLHF.